The 21 T cell receptor beta chains below were found in one sample sequenced in a study of T cells after posttransplantation cyclophosphamide. Method: immunoSEQ multiplex PCR; TCRdb's copy keeps in-frame clones and lacks some. There are some 39,000 clones in the sample, none observed a single time. The sample taken for sequencing was PBMCs. All receptors come from a girl aged 5 to 17 in good health, CMV-negative, and a related stem cell transplant donor.

This clone was picked up a small number of times. This chain connects TRBV10-2 to TRBJ2-5; D perhaps matches TRBD1 (5 bases). The V end lost 8 bases, the J end lost 5 bases, and 9 bases lay between the germline ends. The germline V gene encodes CDR1 WSHSY and CDR2 SAAADI. This CDR3 has 11 residues. The CDR3 reads CASFKGETQYF. In DNA, the CDR3 is TGCGCCAGCTTCAAGGGGGAGACCCAGTACTTC.

This clone came up many times. For the CDR3, the DNA is TGCGCCAGCAGCCAATTGTGGGCCAGAGAGCAGTACTTC. Its protein product is CASSQLWAREQYF. The chain employs TRBV4-1 and TRBJ2-7, with D unclear. The CDR3 totals 13 residues. CDR1 and CDR2 (germline): MGHRA, YSYEKL. V dropped 2 bases and J dropped 7 bases, with 12 bases sitting between them.

This clone was counted at least ten times. V is TRBV18 and J is TRBJ1-1; D is possibly TRBD1 (5 bases). Germline loops: CDR1 KGHSH, CDR2 LQKENI. The CDR3 sequence is 15 residues long. V lost 0 bases and J lost 1, with 9 bases in between. CDR3 loop: CASSPPNRPNTEAFF. For the CDR3, the DNA is TGTGCCAGCTCACCACCTAACAGGCCGAACACTGAAGCTTTCTTT.

This clone has ten or more counts. The gene calls are TRBV28 and TRBJ1-5; no firm D call. Germline assignment: CDR1 MDHEN and CDR2 SYDVKM. CDR3 length: 14 residues. Trimming took 6 bases from V and 0 from J, leaving 9 bases between them. CDR3 sequence reads: CASRPRLSNQPQHF. The CDR3 nucleotides are TGTGCCAGCAGGCCTAGACTTAGCAATCAGCCCCAGCATTTT.

This clone has a count of ten or more. V is TRBV11-2 and J is TRBJ2-2; TRBD1 aligns across 7 bases. Germline V gene lookup returns CDR1 SGHAT and CDR2 FQNNGV. V lost 1 base, J lost 7 bases, and 6 bases stayed unmatched. The CDR3 loop spans 15 amino acids. CDR3 region: CASSLGTGRIGELFF. In DNA form, the CDR3 reads TGTGCCAGCAGCTTAGGGACAGGAAGGATCGGGGAGCTGTTTTTT. The whole variable domain, remainder taken from reference TRBV11-2 and TRBJ2-2, is EAGVAQSPRYKIIEKRQSVAFWCNPISGHATLYWYQQILGQGPKLLIQFQNNGVVDDSQLPKDRFSAERLKGVDSTLKIQPAKLEDSAVYLCASSLGTGRIGELFFGEGSRLTVL.

This clone was detected ten times or more. The gene calls are TRBV12-5 and TRBJ1-1, with 10 bases fitting TRBD1. With V trimmed by 4 bases and J by 4 bases, 6 bases remained unmatched. The CDR3 covers 15 residues. The V gene's germline CDR1 is LGHNT and CDR2 FRNRAP. DNA for the CDR3: TGTGCTAGTGGTTCGATGACAGGGGGCATCACTGAAGCTTTCTTT. It specifies CASGSMTGGITEAFF.

The sample holds many counts of this clone. The chain combines TRBV4-2 with TRBJ1-6, with D possibly matching TRBD1 (5 bases). V lost 3 bases and J 9 bases, leaving 18 bases between the germline ends. The CDR3 is made up of 16 amino acids. CDR1 is LGHNA, CDR2 YNFKEQ, per germline. CDR3 amino acids: CASSQGGGDFGSPLHF. As DNA, the CDR3 is TGTGCCAGCAGCCAGGGGGGTGGGGACTTTGGTTCACCCCTCCACTTT.

This chain uses TRBV7-8 with TRBJ2-3; 10 positions agree with TRBD2. The CDR3 extends over 15 amino acids. Unmatched junction bases numbered 5, after V lost 8 bases and J lost 0 bases. Germline CDR1 is SGHVS and CDR2 is FQNEAQ. CDR3: CASRKAGGSTDTQYF. CDR3 sequence (DNA): TGTGCCAGCCGGAAAGCGGGGGGGAGCACAGATACGCAGTATTTT.

This clone was seen many times. J is TRBJ2-7 and V is TRBV27, with 10 bases aligning to TRBD1. Germline CDR1 reads MNHEY; CDR2 reads SMNVEV (reference sequence). CDR3 length: 15 amino acids. V trimming: 2 bases; J trimming: 3 bases; junction bases outside the gene matches: 4. CDR3 protein: CASSLRGDRGYEQYF. The CDR3 bases are TGTGCCAGCAGTTTAAGAGGGGACAGGGGCTACGAGCAGTACTTC.

This clone occurred many times. This sequence joins TRBV21-1 and TRBJ1-5. TRBV21-1 is shown as a pseudogene. CDR3 size: 15 residues. In nucleotides, the CDR3 is TGTGCCAGCAGCCCTCTCAGAGGGAAGTGGCAGCCCCAGCATTTT. This translates into CASSPLRGKWQPQHF.

This clone was counted ten times or more. This chain connects TRBV19 to TRBJ1-1, with D possibly matching TRBD1 (5 bases). CDR1 and CDR2 from the germline V gene are LNHDA and SQIVND (reference sequence). V was shortened by 7 bases and J by 1 base, with 10 bases between the two germline ends. The CDR3 is 13 residues long. The CDR3 DNA follows: TGTGCCAGTAATTATCAGGGGAACACTGAAGCTTTCTTT. Its protein product is CASNYQGNTEAFF.

The chain carries TRBV18 and TRBJ1-2; tentative D call: TRBD1 (6 bases). The CDR3 loop spans 13 amino acids. V lost 3 bases and J 3 bases, leaving 8 bases between the germline ends. CDR1 is KGHSH and CDR2 is LQKENI in the germline V gene. The CDR3 DNA reads TGTGCCAGCTCACCTAGACAGGACTATGGCTACACCTTC. Protein: CASSPRQDYGYTF. The complete variable domain, with remaining parts taken from reference TRBV18 and TRBJ1-2, reads NAGVMQNPRHLVRRRGQEARLRCSPMKGHSHVYWYRQLPEEGLKFMVYLQKENIIDESGMPKERFSAEFPKEGPSILRIQQVVRGDSAAYFCASSPRQDYGYTFGSGTRLTVV.

Only a few counts were recorded for this clone. The genes are TRBV19 and TRBJ1-4, with 9 nucleotides matching TRBD1. V shed 4 bases and J 8 bases; nucleotides not matched to a gene: 8. The V gene's germline CDR1 is LNHDA and CDR2 SQIVND (reference sequence). CDR3 size: 15 residues. CDR3 amino acids: CASSTRQGEEEKLFF. In DNA, the CDR3 is TGTGCCAGTAGTACCAGACAGGGGGAAGAAGAAAAACTGTTTTTT. The full variable domain, completed using reference TRBV19 and TRBJ1-4, is DGGITQSPKYLFRKEGQNVTLSCEQNLNHDAMYWYRQDPGQGLRLIYYSQIVNDFQKGDIAEGYSVSREKKESFPLTVTSAQKNPTAFYLCASSTRQGEEEKLFFGSGTQLSVL.

This clone was found many times. This chain links TRBV19 with TRBJ2-1; 13 bases agree with TRBD2. V trimming: 8 bases; J trimming: 4 bases; junction bases outside the gene matches: 5. CDR1 is LNHDA and CDR2 is SQIVND in the germline V gene (reference sequence). The CDR3 totals 15 residues. CDR3 sequence (DNA): TGTGCCAGTTCGGGACTAGCGGGGAGATACAATGAGCAGTTCTTC. Protein: CASSGLAGRYNEQFF.

This clone is medium-sized within its sample. The chain links TRBV4-3 to TRBJ1-1; possible D gene TRBD1, 6 bases. V was shortened by 2 bases and J by 3 bases, with 10 bases between the two germline ends. Germline V CDR1 and CDR2: LGHNA, YSLEER. CDR3 length equals 14 residues. CDR3 in amino acids: CASSQNREYTEAFF. In DNA form, the CDR3 reads TGCGCCAGCAGCCAAAACAGGGAATACACTGAAGCTTTCTTT.

This clone occurred a few times. The chain joins TRBV27 to TRBJ2-5, with 8 bases aligning to TRBD1. Per the germline V gene, CDR1 is MNHEY and CDR2 is SMNVEV (reference sequence). Germline trimming cut 0 bases from V and 3 bases from J; bases unmatched to any gene: 3. The CDR3 spans 15 residues. CDR3: CASSLSTGDEETQYF. CDR3 DNA sequence: TGTGCCAGCAGTTTATCGACAGGGGATGAAGAGACCCAGTACTTC.

This clone was seen many times. The chain has TRBV28 and TRBJ2-7; 9 positions agree with TRBD1. Looked up from germline, CDR1 is MDHEN and CDR2 is SYDVKM. V lost 5 bases, J lost 2 bases, and 4 bases stayed unmatched. The CDR3 is 14 residues long. CDR3 DNA: TGTGCCAGCAGTCCATGGACAGGGGCCTACGAGCAGTACTTC. This gives the protein CASSPWTGAYEQYF. The full variable domain, with the rest looked up from reference TRBV28 and TRBJ2-7, is DVKVTQSSRYLVKRTGEKVFLECVQDMDHENMFWYRQDPGLGLRLIYFSYDVKMKEKGDIPEGYSVSREKKERFSLILESASTNQTSMYLCASSPWTGAYEQYFGPGTRLTVT.

This clone was seen ten or more times. In nucleotides, the CDR3 is TGTGCCACCAGCAGAGATAGGGGACTAGCGGTTGAGCAGTTCTTC. It specifies CATSRDRGLAVEQFF. V usage is TRBV15 and J usage is TRBJ2-1; 11 bases align to TRBD2. CDR1 and CDR2 from the germline V gene are LNHNV and YYDKDF (reference sequence). The CDR3 covers 15 residues. V shed 0 bases and J 9 bases; nucleotides not matched to a gene: 4. Combining the CDR3 with reference TRBV15 and TRBJ2-1 gives the whole variable domain DAMVIQNPRYQVTQFGKPVTLSCSQTLNHNVMYWYQQKSSQAPKLLFHYYDKDFNNEADTPDNFQSRRPNTSFCFLDIRSPGLGDTAMYLCATSRDRGLAVEQFFGPGTRLTVL.

This clone was recorded many times. The V and J genes are TRBV19 and TRBJ2-7; no clear D. V gave up 3 bases and J gave up 2 bases, with 8 bases separating them. The germline V gene encodes CDR1 LNHDA and CDR2 SQIVND (reference sequence). The CDR3 is 13 residues long. CDR3: CASSIGTTYEQYF. CDR3 bases: TGTGCCAGTAGTATTGGCACCACCTACGAGCAGTACTTC.

In its sample, this clone was seen many times. The chain links TRBV11-3 to TRBJ2-1, with TRBD1 matching over 8 bases. The CDR3 consists of 14 residues. Germline CDR1 and CDR2: SGHNT and YENEEA. With V trimmed by 4 bases and J by 6 bases, 5 bases remained unmatched. The CDR3 DNA reads TGTGCCAGCAGCTCCTTCGGACAGGGCAATGAGCAGTTCTTC. This encodes CASSSFGQGNEQFF.

This clone showed up many times. The chain has TRBV4-3 and TRBJ2-4, with TRBD2 matching over 8 bases. Germline CDR1 LGHNA, CDR2 YSLEER. V trimming: 5 bases; J trimming: 8 bases; junction bases outside the gene matches: 14. The CDR3 extends over 16 amino acids. The CDR3 here is CASSGLIGTSVDIQYF. The CDR3 DNA reads as TGCGCCAGCAGCGGACTAATCGGGACTAGTGTAGACATTCAGTACTTC.